This entry is about one TCR beta chain. This CDR3 is 15 amino acids long. V dropped 0 bases and J dropped 3 bases, with 13 bases sitting between them. Germline CDR1 is SGDLS and CDR2 is YYNGEE. The sample originates from a study of blood T cell repertoires in COVID-19. Overall study context: Acute and convalescent COVID-19 specimens originated in the United States, Italy and Spain. Sample material is recorded as cDNA or gDNA derived from T cells, B-cell-depleted T cells, or PBMCs.

Per the study methods: Nucleated cell number was recorded as an estimate derived from reference gene primer amplification. Measured with immunoSEQ multiplex PCR; TCRdb has only the in-frame clones, and not every one. D and trimming come from the DNA, and the V and J calls and clone size come from that table. The table includes some 100,000 clones, 85% detected once. The clonotype was recovered from a man aged 45-65 years with active or convalescent COVID-19. Sequencing was performed on peripheral blood. J is TRBJ2-7 and V is TRBV9; D might be TRBD1 (5 bases). CDR3 nucleotides: TGTGCCAGCAGCGTAGGGGGCCAGGCTCACTACGAGCAGTACTTC. Protein product: CASSVGGQAHYEQYF. The entire variable domain, with the rest obtained from reference TRBV9 and TRBJ2-7, is as follows: DSGVTQTPKHLITATGQRVTLRCSPRSGDLSVYWYQQSLDQGLQFLIQYYNGEERAKGNILERFSAQQFPDLHSELNLSSLELGDSALYFCASSVGGQAHYEQYFGPGTRLTVT.